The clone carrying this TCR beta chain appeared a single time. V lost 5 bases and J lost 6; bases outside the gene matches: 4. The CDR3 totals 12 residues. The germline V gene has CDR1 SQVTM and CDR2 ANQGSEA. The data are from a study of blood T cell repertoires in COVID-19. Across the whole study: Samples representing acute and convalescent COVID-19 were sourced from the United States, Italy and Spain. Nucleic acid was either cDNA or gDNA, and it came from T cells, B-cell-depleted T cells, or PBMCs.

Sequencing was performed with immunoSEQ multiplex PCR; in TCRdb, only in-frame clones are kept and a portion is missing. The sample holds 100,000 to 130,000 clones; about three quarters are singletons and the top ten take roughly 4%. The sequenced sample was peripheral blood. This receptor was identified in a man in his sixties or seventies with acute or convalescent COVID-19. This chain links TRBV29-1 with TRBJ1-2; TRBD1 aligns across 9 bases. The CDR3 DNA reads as TGCAGCGTTCCGGACAGGGGCAATGGCTACACCTTC. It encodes CSVPDRGNGYTF.